The entry that follows covers one T cell receptor beta chain sequence. Its antigen is not identified. Germline values: CDR1 LGHNA, CDR2 YSLEER. V lost 0 bases and J 1 base, leaving 1 base between the germline ends. There are 13 residues in the CDR3. Clones were read by immunoSEQ multiplex PCR, and TCRdb kept only the in-frame ones, dropping some. The sample shows about 450 clones, just over 75% of them seen only once. This sample is part of a study of PD-1 blockade in classical Hodgkin lymphoma. On the study more broadly: The study gave patients nivolumab 3 mg/kg intravenously every 2 weeks. Points from the study as a whole: Some patients started nivolumab under 1 year after ASCT, and they were excluded.

Each of the patients experienced relapse following autologous stem cell transplantation, and their brentuximab vedotin exposure differed. Magnetic depletion of non-target cells from thawed PBMCs yielded purified CD8+ T cells. The chain uses TRBV4-3 and TRBJ2-1; D gene unclear. The receptor was derived from a human donor with classical Hodgkin lymphoma. Sequencing was performed on CD8+ T cells from blood, taken at baseline. The DNA for the CDR3 is TGCGCCAGCAGCCAAGATTCCTACAATGAGCAGTTCTTC. Encoded protein: CASSQDSYNEQFF.